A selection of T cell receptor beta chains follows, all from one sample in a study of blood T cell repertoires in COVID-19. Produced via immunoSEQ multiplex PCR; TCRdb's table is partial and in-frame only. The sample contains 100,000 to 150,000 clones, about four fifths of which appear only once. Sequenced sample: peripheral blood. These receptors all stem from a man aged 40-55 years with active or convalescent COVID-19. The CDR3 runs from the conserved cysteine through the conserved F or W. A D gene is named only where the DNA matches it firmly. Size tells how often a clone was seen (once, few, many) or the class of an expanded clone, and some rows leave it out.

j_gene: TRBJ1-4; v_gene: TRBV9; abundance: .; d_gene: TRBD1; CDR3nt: TGTGCCAGCAGCCCAAGGGGGCAGAGTGAAAAACTGTTTTTT; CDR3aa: CASSPRGQSEKLFF
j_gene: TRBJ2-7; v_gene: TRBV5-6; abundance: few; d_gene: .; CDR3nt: TGTGCCAGCAGCTCCCTCGCGGGTGGGCGGCAGTACTTC; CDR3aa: CASSSLAGGRQYF
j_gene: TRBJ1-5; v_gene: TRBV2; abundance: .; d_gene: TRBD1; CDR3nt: TGTGCCAGCAGTGGGGGACAGCCGCCGAATCAGCCCCAGCATTTT; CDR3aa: CASSGGQPPNQPQHF
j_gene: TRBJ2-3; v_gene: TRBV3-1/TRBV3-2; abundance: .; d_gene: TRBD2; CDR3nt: TGTGCCAGCAGGCAAACTAGCGGGAGAACACTAAGCACAGATACGCAGTATTTT; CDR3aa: CASRQTSGRTLSTDTQYF
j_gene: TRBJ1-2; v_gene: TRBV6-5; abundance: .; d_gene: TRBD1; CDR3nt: TGTGCCAGCAGTTACAGGGGGCAAAGCTATGGCTACACCTTC; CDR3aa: CASSYRGQSYGYTF
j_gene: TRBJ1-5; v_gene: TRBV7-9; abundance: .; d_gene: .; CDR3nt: TGTGCCAGCAGCTTAGGCGGGCTCAATCAGCCCCAGCATTTT; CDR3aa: CASSLGGLNQPQHF
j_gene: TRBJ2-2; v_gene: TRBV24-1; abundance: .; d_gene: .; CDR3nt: TGTGCCACCAGGGGAGGCGGGGAGCTGTTTTTT; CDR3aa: CATRGGGELFF
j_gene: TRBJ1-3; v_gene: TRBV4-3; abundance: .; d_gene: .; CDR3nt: TGCGCCAGCAGCCCGGACACTCCGGGCACCATATATTTT; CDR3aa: CASSPDTPGTIYF
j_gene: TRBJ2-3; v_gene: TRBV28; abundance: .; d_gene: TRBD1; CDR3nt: TGTGCCAGCAGTTTCGGGACAGGCGACACAGATACGCAGTATTTT; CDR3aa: CASSFGTGDTDTQYF
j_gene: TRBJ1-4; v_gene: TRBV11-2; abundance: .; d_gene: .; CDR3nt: TGTGCCAGCAGCCCAAGGGGGGGCGGGAGTGAAAAACTGTTTTTT; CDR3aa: CASSPRGGGSEKLFF
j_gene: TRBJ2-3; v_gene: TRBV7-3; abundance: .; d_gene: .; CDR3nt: TGTGCCAGCAGCCCCGTAGCGGTAGCAGATACGCAGTATTTT; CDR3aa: CASSPVAVADTQYF
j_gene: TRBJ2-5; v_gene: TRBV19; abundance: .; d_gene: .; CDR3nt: TGTGCCAGTAGTATGGGCCAGGGAGAGACCCAGTACTTC; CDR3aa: CASSMGQGETQYF
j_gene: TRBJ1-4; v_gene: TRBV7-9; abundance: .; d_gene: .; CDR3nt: TGTGCCAGCAGCTTAGAGGACAACAGGGTCCGAAAACTGTTTTTT; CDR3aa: CASSLEDNRVRKLFF
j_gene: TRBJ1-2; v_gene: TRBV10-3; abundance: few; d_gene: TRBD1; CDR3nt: TGTGCCATCAGTGAGTCGGGGGACAGGGGCCTCGACTATGGCTACACCTTC; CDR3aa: CAISESGDRGLDYGYTF
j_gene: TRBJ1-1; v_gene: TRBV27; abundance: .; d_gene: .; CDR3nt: TGTGCCACCGGTCGGGGGGAGGCGGAAGCTTTCTTT; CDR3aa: CATGRGEAEAFF
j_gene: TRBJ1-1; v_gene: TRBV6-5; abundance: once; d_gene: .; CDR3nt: TGTGCCAGCAGTTACGATGCCAGGGTGAACACTGAAGCTTTCTTT; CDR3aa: CASSYDARVNTEAFF
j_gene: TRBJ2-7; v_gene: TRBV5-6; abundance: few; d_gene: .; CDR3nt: TGTGCCAGCAGCAGTGGGGCCTTCCCCTTAGAATACGAGCAGTACTTC; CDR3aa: CASSSGAFPLEYEQYF
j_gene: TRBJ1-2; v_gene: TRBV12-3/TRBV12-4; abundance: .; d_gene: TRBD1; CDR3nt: TGTGCCAGCAGTTTGCAGGGGGCTGGCTACACCTTC; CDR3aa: CASSLQGAGYTF
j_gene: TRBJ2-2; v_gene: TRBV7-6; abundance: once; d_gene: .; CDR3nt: TGTGCCAGCACCCCTCTCGGGGTCGGCACCGGGGAGCTGTTTTTT; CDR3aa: CASTPLGVGTGELFF
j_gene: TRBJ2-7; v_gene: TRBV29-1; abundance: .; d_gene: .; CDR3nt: TGCAGCGTTAAGGAGGAGGGATACGAGCAGTACTTC; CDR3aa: CSVKEEGYEQYF
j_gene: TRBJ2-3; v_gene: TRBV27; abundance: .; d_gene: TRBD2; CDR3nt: TGTGCCAGCAGTCTCAAGCGGGGGGGTCGTATGGATACGCAGTATTTT; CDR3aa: CASSLKRGGRMDTQYF
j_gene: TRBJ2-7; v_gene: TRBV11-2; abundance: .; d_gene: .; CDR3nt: TGTGCCAGCAGCTGGACGGGAGACTCCTACGAGCAGTACTTC; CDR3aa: CASSWTGDSYEQYF
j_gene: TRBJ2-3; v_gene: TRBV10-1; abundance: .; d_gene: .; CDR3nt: TGCGCCAGCAAAGGAGAGCGCACAGATACGCAGTATTTT; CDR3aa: CASKGERTDTQYF
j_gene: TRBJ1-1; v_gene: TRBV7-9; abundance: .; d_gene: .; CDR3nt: TGTGCCAGCAGCTTAGCCCAGCGGGCTTTCTTT; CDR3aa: CASSLAQRAFF
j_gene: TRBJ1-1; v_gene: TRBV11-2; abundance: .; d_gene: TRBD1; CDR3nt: TGTGCCAGCAGCCTAACAGGGGCTACCGTTGAAGCTTTCTTT; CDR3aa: CASSLTGATVEAFF
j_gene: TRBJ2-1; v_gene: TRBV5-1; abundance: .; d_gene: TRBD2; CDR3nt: TGCGCCAGCAGCTCCCTAGCGGGGCCCTACAATGAGCAGTTCTTC; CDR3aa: CASSSLAGPYNEQFF
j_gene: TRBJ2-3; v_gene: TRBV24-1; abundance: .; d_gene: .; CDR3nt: TGTGCCACTCAAGACTCTACCAAAGAACTCACAGATACGCAGTATTTT; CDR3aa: CATQDSTKELTDTQYF
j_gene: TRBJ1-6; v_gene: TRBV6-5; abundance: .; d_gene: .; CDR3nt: TGTGCCAGCAGGAACCCAGGGGATCGGAATTCACCCCTCCACTTT; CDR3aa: CASRNPGDRNSPLHF
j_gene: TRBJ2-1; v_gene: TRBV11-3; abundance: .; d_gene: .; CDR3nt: TGTGCCAGCAGCCCTGGGGCAGGCGACCACAATGAGCAGTTCTTC; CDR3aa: CASSPGAGDHNEQFF
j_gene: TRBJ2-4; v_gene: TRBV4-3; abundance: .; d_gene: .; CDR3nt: TGCGCCAGCAGTCAATTAGAAGGGGGTGCAAACATTCAGTACTTC; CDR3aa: CASSQLEGGANIQYF
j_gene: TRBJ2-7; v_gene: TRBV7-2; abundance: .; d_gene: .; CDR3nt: TGTGCCAGCAGCCTATCCTACGAGCAGTACTTC; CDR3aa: CASSLSYEQYF
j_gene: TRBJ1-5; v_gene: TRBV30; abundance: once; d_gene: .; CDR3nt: TGTGCCTGGAGTGTACAGGGATTTCAGCCCCAGCATTTT; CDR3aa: CAWSVQGFQPQHF
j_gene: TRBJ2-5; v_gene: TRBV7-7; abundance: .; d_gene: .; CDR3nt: TGTGCCAGCAGCAGGACAACACAAGAGACCCAGTACTTC; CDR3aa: CASSRTTQETQYF
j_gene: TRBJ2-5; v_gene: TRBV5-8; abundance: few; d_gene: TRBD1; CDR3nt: TGTGCCAGCAGCTTGTCACCTGGACAGGGGCAAAAGACCCAGTACTTC; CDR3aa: CASSLSPGQGQKTQYF
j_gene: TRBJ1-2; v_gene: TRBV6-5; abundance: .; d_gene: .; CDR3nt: TGTGCCAGCAGCCGCGCACAGGGCGGCTACACCTTC; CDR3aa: CASSRAQGGYTF
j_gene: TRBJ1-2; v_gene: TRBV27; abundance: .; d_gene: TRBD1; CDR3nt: TGTGCCAGCAGTTTATTTAGGACAGGGTACGGCTACACCTTC; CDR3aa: CASSLFRTGYGYTF
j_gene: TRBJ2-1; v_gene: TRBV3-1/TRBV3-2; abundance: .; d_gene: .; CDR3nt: TGTGCCAGCAGCCAGGAGTACAATGAGCAGTTCTTC; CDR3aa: CASSQEYNEQFF
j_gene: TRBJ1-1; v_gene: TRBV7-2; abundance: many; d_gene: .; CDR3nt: TGTGCCAGCTTGGGAGAGTTTGGGGACACTGAAGCTTTCTTT; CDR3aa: CASLGEFGDTEAFF
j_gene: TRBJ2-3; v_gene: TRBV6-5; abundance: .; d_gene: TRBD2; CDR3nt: TGTGCCAGTGGGGCGGGAGTGAGTAACACAGATACGCAGTATTTT; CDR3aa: CASGAGVSNTDTQYF
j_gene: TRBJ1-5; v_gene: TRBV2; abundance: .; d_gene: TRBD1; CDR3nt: TGTGCCAGCAGTGAAGGGACAGGGGATCAGCCCCAGCATTTT; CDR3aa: CASSEGTGDQPQHF
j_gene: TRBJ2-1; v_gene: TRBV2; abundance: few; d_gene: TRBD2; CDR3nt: TGTGCCAGCAGGCCAGGACTAGCGGGAGGGCCCGGTTCCTACAATGAGCAGTTCTTC; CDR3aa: CASRPGLAGGPGSYNEQFF
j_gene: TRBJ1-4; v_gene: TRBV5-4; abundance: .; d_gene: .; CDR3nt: TGTGCCAGCAGTTTGGGGGGGAGGAGTGAAAAACTGTTTTTT; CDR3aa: CASSLGGRSEKLFF
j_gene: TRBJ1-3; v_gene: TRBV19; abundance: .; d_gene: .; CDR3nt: TGTGCCAGTAGTATCGACAGGTACTCTGGAAACACCATATATTTT; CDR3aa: CASSIDRYSGNTIYF
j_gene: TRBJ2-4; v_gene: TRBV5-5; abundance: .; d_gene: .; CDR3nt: TGTGCCAGCAGCTTTGACAGTGCCAAAAACATTCAGTACTTC; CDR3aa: CASSFDSAKNIQYF
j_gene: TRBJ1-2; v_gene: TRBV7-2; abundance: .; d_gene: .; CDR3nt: TGTGCCAGCAGCCCCGGACAACAGCCTTTGGGGGGCTACACCTTC; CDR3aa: CASSPGQQPLGGYTF